The entry below gives a single TCR beta chain sequence along with its context. This clonotype was observed at least ten times. Its antigen remains unidentified. Nothing much larger sits one base from this clone, and base qualities are not available. Library method: 5' RACE. The instrument was an Illumina HiSeq 2000. A universal primer binding site was added through template switching, and the final cDNA carried a unique molecular identifier so that TCR cDNA molecules could be counted accurately. First-strand cDNA for TCR alpha and beta chains was synthesized from specific primers in the conserved constant-segment region. To control for contamination, each cDNA library was double barcoded with a SMART-Mk sample barcode plus Illumina barcodes. Two successive PCR steps introduced TruSeq adapter sequences along with Illumina sample barcodes. The Illumina HiSeq platform was used with custom primers to sequence TCR alpha and beta cDNA libraries. The authors' analysis ran thus. Raw reads were processed with MiGEC to extract unique molecular identifiers, and MiXCR was used to determine CDR3 positions. Recombination models were inferred per individual with the repgenHMM and IGoR tools using an EM algorithm. Shared clonotype analysis was performed with the tcR package in R, normalizing sharing by the product of cloneset sizes. To study raw recombination free of thymic and clonal selection effects, out-of-frame nonproductive sequences were analyzed. Through fastp at Q25 and MiXCR, TCRdb rebuilt clones from the public reads, retaining in-frame beta chains. Rows merge per CDR3 protein into single entries with the most common DNA and genes. TCRdb assigned the V and J calls; the authors' analysis was not used. In this sample the table shows around 500,000 distinct CDR3 sequences, more than 13% of which occur a single time. Together, the top ten hold roughly 0.56% of the sample.

This record belongs to a study of identical twins (dated by TCRdb to between 2015 and 2016). With respect to the entire study: The study deep-sequenced TCR alpha and beta repertoires from monozygotic twins, unrelated adults of various ages and cord blood to test whether fetal clonotypes persist. Replicate twin experiments were performed at different times using different library preparation protocols to rule out contamination.

The CDR3 goes from the cysteine to the phenylalanine over 14 residues. Only the CDR3 DNA is retained, 42 bases long and in frame from the first base. Cut back by 0 bases and 3 bases, the V and J ends lie 10 bases apart. The germline V gene encodes CDR1 SGHRS and CDR2 YFSETQ. Here is what the overall study found, with its caveats: Recombination models systematically underestimated out-of-frame TCR alpha sharing in monozygotic twins but agreed with sharing between unrelated individuals. Fewer insertions were carried by abundant cord blood beta clonotypes, a similar but weaker trend appeared in young adult naive repertoires, and no such trend appeared in memory repertoires. Because the same donors could not be followed over many years, conclusions were based on cross-sectional statistical analysis. Invariant T cells such as MAIT and iNKT could partly confound zero-insertion analyses, though diverse VJ usage argued against this for most clonotypes. Compared with coincidental sharing between unrelated individuals, out-of-frame TCR alpha sequences shared between twins showed an excess of sequences with low generation probability. In beta out-of-frame sequences, excess twin sharing was weaker, because having fewer shared sequences lowered the signal-to-noise ratio.

Every donor in the study was a healthy Caucasian. Three pairs of female monozygotic twins, all aged about 18 to 29 years, were included in the twin cohort. CD4+ and CD8+ T cell populations were isolated with positive isolation kits from Invitrogen. This sample was shared with a second study, whose subject was yellow fever vaccine responses in identical twins. The second study, in turn, reports: According to the authors, in identical twins the way T cells responded to vaccination appeared partly convergent and partly personalized. Focusing on identical twins, the study followed the T cell clones that responded to the vaccine, and did so with precision.

Sequencing was carried out using CD4+ T cells sorted from blood. This receptor was obtained from a woman aged 18 to 35 in good health. The sequence links TRBV5-1 to TRBJ2-7; the D element could tentatively be TRBD1 or TRBD2, as 5 bases agree for each. The CDR3 reads as follows: CASSLGGRVYEQYF. Here is the DNA: TGCGCCAGCAGCTTGGGGGGACGGGTCTACGAGCAGTACTTC.